This TCR beta chain comes out of a study of T cell repertoires in cytomegalovirus infection (dated by TCRdb to about 2019). About the full investigation: Recently identified HLA-C-restricted CMV epitopes, whose presentation resists viral immunomodulation, were targeted by peptide stimulations together with well-studied HLA-B-restricted epitopes. Donor HLA type was relevant to the analysis, as public TCR beta signatures indicated carriage of CMV infection together with the matching HLA type.

The label giving this sample's treatment or condition can be read as: in vitro stimulation with specific CMV peptide epitopes to enrich CMV-specific T cells. The data were produced on an Illumina HiSeq 1500. Using fastp at Q25 and MiXCR, TCRdb reprocessed the public reads and kept productive beta chains. Rows with one shared CDR3 protein collapse into an entry with the most common genes and DNA. This sample lists approximately 150,000 distinct CDR3 sequences; roughly 21% were detected once. The top ten clonotypes cover roughly 25% of the sample. The V end loses 3 bases and the J end loses 10 bases, and a stretch of 19 bases separates them. According to the germline V gene, CDR1 reads SGHTA and CDR2 reads FQGNSA. The CDR3, cysteine through phenylalanine, is 15 amino acids long. The CDR3 DNA has 45 bases and is translated from base 1. Results and caveats for the whole study, not just this receptor: In both this cohort and an independent approximately 350-donor cohort, the cumulative frequency of public TCR beta family members distinguished carriers of CMV infection plus the relevant HLA type. The ex vivo response was dominated by HLA-C-restricted CMV-specific TCR beta clonotypes, which also provided the single most frequent clonotype in two of eight donors.

Turning to this clonotype: Its antigen has not been determined. No qualities accompany the bases; no much larger clone lies one base away.

The clonotype was recovered from a human donor in good health (CMV status not recorded). Some clones in this sample may be carry-over from other donors' samples. The chain is made from TRBV7-2 and TRBJ2-1; TRBD2 is possibly the D segment (5 matching bases). The specimen was CD8+ T cells from cultured PBMCs, collected from culture after CMV antigen stimulation. Read as DNA, the sequence is TGTGCCAGCAGCTTGCTTGAGGGCCGCGGATACGAGCAGTTCTTC. Translated, this gives CASSLLEGRGYEQFF.